Included here is one T cell receptor (beta chain) sequence, with context. This entry comes from a study of blood T cell repertoires in COVID-19. Only in-frame clones appear in the TCRdb table, and some are missing; sequencing was by immunoSEQ multiplex PCR. The sample shows 70,000 or so clones, roughly nine tenths of them seen only once. The CDR3 covers 14 residues. The rearrangement joins TRBV21-1 to TRBJ1-2. TRBV21-1 is described as a pseudogene. The TCR originated in a man between 50 and 59 years old with acute or convalescent COVID-19. Sequenced: peripheral blood. The CDR3 DNA follows: TGTGCCAGCATCGAAGGAGGCAGTTCCTATGGCTACACCTTC. Residues: CASIEGGSSYGYTF.